A selection of T cell receptor beta chains follows, all from one sample in a study of early T cells in non-severe SARS-CoV-2 infection. A single record per CDR3 protein comes from TCRdb applying MiXCR to the 5' RACE reads. This sample has roughly 90,000 distinct CDR3 sequences, with about an eighth found just once. What was sequenced was whole blood. Receptors were obtained from an adult who was a healthcare worker with PCR-confirmed SARS-CoV-2 infection or an uninfected control (not recorded which). Both conserved end residues are trimmed from each CDR3. The order of the fields is clone size, V gene, J gene, CDR3 protein. Expanded clones get a size class; other rows say once, few or many, or leave the size out.

>many|TRBV3-1|TRBJ2-2
ASSQDGLVAFANTGELF
>many|TRBV30|TRBJ2-5
AWSGEREADGETQY
>few|TRBV30|TRBJ2-3
AWGRGDTQY
>many|TRBV5-4|TRBJ2-5
ASTTSGLTRKTQY
>many|TRBV6-1|TRBJ2-4
ASSEQGVTKNIQY
>few|TRBV28|TRBJ2-7
ASSLGDLSYEQY
>NA|TRBV4-2|TRBJ2-1
ASSQEPYYNEQF
>few|TRBV7-2|TRBJ2-3
ASSRALGAQDTQY
>NA|TRBV19|TRBJ2-7
ASSTGGITYEQY
>NA|TRBV4-1|TRBJ2-5
ASSQDYPDAETQY
>NA|TRBV20-1|TRBJ2-7
SARNSRDRGNEQY
>few|TRBV5-1|TRBJ1-2
ASSLSTGDASIYGYT
>many|TRBV19|TRBJ2-2
ASSIVTSGTNTGELF
>few|TRBV4-1|TRBJ1-5
ASSQLGVGQPQH